Below, 20 T cell receptor beta chains from the same sample are listed, as sequenced in a study of CD8 T cells in ankylosing spondylitis. Points from the study as a whole: A TCR beta motif of about 8 highly homologous variants appeared characteristic of ankylosing spondylitis blood.

TCRdb passed the 5' RACE reads through MiXCR, listing each CDR3 protein once. Of approximately 400,000 distinct CDR3 sequences listed, 25% to 30% are singletons. For these receptors, no antigen is known. The sample comprised blood, either unsorted or a sorted T cell fraction (not recorded which). The source of these receptors is a male donor with ankylosing spondylitis.

This clonotype was seen more than once but under ten times. The chain employs TRBV20-1 and TRBJ1-2; D is undetermined. This CDR3 region has 15 residues. V was pared by 0 bases and J by 2 bases, with 13 bases between. Germline assignment: CDR1 DFQATT and CDR2 SNEGSKA (reference sequence). The CDR3 DNA reads TGCAGTGCTAGAGATTCGGAGGGAGGGAACTATGGCTACACCTTC. Translated, it gives CSARDSEGGNYGYTF.

This clonotype was seen a handful of times. The chain is built from TRBV7-8 and TRBJ2-4; D possibly uses TRBD1 or TRBD2 (5 bases each). The germline V and J ends were trimmed by 2 bases and 0 bases, with 8 bases remaining between them. Germline-derived CDR1 and CDR2 are SGHVS and FQNEAQ. CDR3 length: 15 amino acids. The CDR3 region is CASSLWDPAKNIQYF. The DNA for the CDR3 is TGTGCCAGCAGCTTATGGGACCCAGCCAAAAACATTCAGTACTTC.

This clonotype showed up many times. The J gene is TRBJ2-5, the V gene TRBV5-1; D uncertain. Germline loops: CDR1 SGHRS, CDR2 YFSETQ. Between the trimmed V and J ends, which lost 0 bases and 5 bases, there was a span of 5 bases. CDR3 size: 12 residues. DNA for the CDR3: TGCGCCAGCAGCTTGGCCTGGGAGACCCAGTACTTC. Its protein is CASSLAWETQYF.

The genes are TRBV10-1 and TRBJ2-5; D is ambiguous. CDR1 is WNHNN and CDR2 is SYGVQD in the germline V gene (reference sequence). With 3 bases removed from V and 7 bases from J, the gap between germline ends came to 9 bases. This CDR3 is 12 amino acids long. DNA for the CDR3: TGCGCCAGCAGTGACGGGCCCCTGACCCAGTACTTC. Protein product: CASSDGPLTQYF.

This clonotype was observed a few times. The chain employs TRBV12-3 or TRBV12-4 and TRBJ2-3; the D gene could be TRBD1 or TRBD2 (5 bases each). The CDR3 is made up of 16 amino acids. V lost 3 bases to trimming and J lost 4 bases, with 17 bases between them. This chain's CDR3 is CASSFLRTLGADTQYF. The DNA of the CDR3 is TGTGCCAGCAGTTTTCTGAGGACATTGGGGGCAGATACGCAGTATTTT.

The rearrangement joins TRBV7-9 to TRBJ2-1; 7 bases fit TRBD1. The junction had 7 bases not matched to a gene; V was cut back by 3 bases and J by 5 bases. There are 15 residues in the CDR3. Looked up from germline, CDR1 is SEHNR and CDR2 is FQNEAQ (reference sequence). CDR3 DNA: TGTGCCAGCAGCTTCAGGCAGGGGGTGGACAATGAGCAGTTCTTC. Translation gives CASSFRQGVDNEQFF.

This chain links TRBV5-1 with TRBJ2-2, with D possibly matching TRBD2 (6 bases). The length of the CDR3 is 15 residues. V was cut by 5 bases and J by 6 bases, with 17 bases left in between. Germline-derived CDR1 and CDR2 are SGHRS and YFSETQ. The CDR3 region is CASRPASVGPGELFF. Written as DNA, the CDR3 is TGCGCCAGCAGACCTGCTAGCGTCGGTCCCGGGGAGCTGTTTTTT.

The gene calls are TRBV5-1 and TRBJ2-2, with a tentative D call TRBD1 (6 bases). Germline CDR1 is SGHRS and CDR2 is YFSETQ. V was cut by 2 bases and J by 1 base, with 12 bases left in between. The CDR3 extends over 16 amino acids. The CDR3 loop is CASSLGPGENTGELFF. The CDR3 DNA is TGCGCCAGCAGCTTAGGACCAGGGGAGAACACCGGGGAGCTGTTTTTT.

The V and J genes are TRBV7-9 and TRBJ1-1, with D possibly TRBD1 on 6 matching bases. There are 12 residues in the CDR3. Germline V CDR1 and CDR2: SEHNR, FQNEAQ (reference sequence). The V gene lost 0 bases and the J gene lost 7 bases, with 6 bases spanning the gap. CDR3 loop: CASSLATGEAFF. The CDR3 coding sequence is TGTGCCAGCAGCTTAGCGACAGGTGAAGCTTTCTTT.

The chain links TRBV7-9 to TRBJ2-7; D is unclear. Germline CDR1 SEHNR, CDR2 FQNEAQ (reference sequence). V gave up 5 bases and J gave up 0 bases, with 14 bases separating them. The CDR3 runs to 15 residues. The CDR3 DNA reads TGTGCCAGCAGCCGCCCCGAGTCGGACTCCTACGAGCAGTACTTC. The encoded protein is CASSRPESDSYEQYF.

This clonotype was seen a handful of times. The rearrangement joins TRBV3-1 to TRBJ1-1; a weak D match, TRBD1 (6 bases). This CDR3 is built from 12 residues. The germline V gene has CDR1 LGHDT and CDR2 YNNKEL (reference sequence). Trimming stripped 3 bases from V and 5 bases from J, with 7 bases between. The CDR3 loop reads CASSQQGTEAFF. CDR3 sequence (DNA): TGTGCCAGCAGCCAGCAGGGGACTGAAGCTTTCTTT.

The chain joins TRBV7-9 to TRBJ2-1, with D tentatively TRBD2 (5 bases). This CDR3 is built from 16 residues. V lost 7 bases, J lost 5 bases, and 21 bases lay in between. Germline lookup yields CDR1 SEHNR and CDR2 FQNEAQ (reference sequence). CDR3 DNA sequence: TGTGCCAGCATCCTAAAAGACTGGAGGATCAACAATGAGCAGTTCTTC. It specifies CASILKDWRINNEQFF.

The rearrangement uses TRBV29-1 and TRBJ1-2, with 10 bases matching TRBD1. Germline CDR1 reads SQVTM; CDR2 reads ANQGSEA. The CDR3 extends over 15 amino acids. The ends lost 6 bases at V and 4 bases at J; junction bases unmatched: 11. The CDR3: CSVPGQGRPSYGYTF. CDR3 bases: TGCAGCGTCCCGGGACAGGGGCGTCCTAGCTATGGCTACACCTTC.

The chain employs TRBV12-3 or TRBV12-4 and TRBJ2-2; 8 bases are shared with TRBD2. Losses at the gene ends were 5 bases for V and 5 bases for J; bases not matched to a gene: 7. This CDR3 is 15 amino acids long. CDR3 sequence reads: CASSHSGARTGELFF. The CDR3, as DNA: TGTGCCAGCAGTCATAGCGGGGCAAGAACCGGGGAGCTGTTTTTT.

This clonotype is labeled medium-sized. V is TRBV3-1 and J is TRBJ1-2; D is perhaps TRBD1 (5 bases). Between the trimmed V and J ends, which lost 3 bases and 12 bases, there was a span of 17 bases. The CDR3 sequence is 13 residues long. Germline V gene sequence: CDR1 LGHDT, CDR2 YNNKEL (reference sequence). This chain's CDR3 is CASSQGGRADDTF. DNA for the CDR3: TGTGCCAGCAGCCAGGGTGGCAGGGCGGACGACACCTTC.

The chain is built from TRBV4-1 and TRBJ2-1; TRBD2 matches at 8 bases. The CDR3 is made up of 18 amino acids. CDR1 and CDR2 (germline): MGHRA, YSYEKL. Germline trimming cut 0 bases from V and 7 bases from J; bases unmatched to any gene: 14. In DNA, the CDR3 is TGCGCCAGCAGCCAAGAGAGGCTAGCGGGTCTAGATTGGAATGAGCAGTTCTTC. It encodes CASSQERLAGLDWNEQFF.

The chain combines TRBV12-3 or TRBV12-4 with TRBJ2-3; TRBD2 might be the D (5 bases). With 3 bases removed from V and 3 bases from J, the gap between germline ends came to 13 bases. This CDR3 region has 15 residues. The DNA of the CDR3 is TGTGCCAGCAGTTTCTTGGACGGAGGAACAGATACGCAGTATTTT. This sequence encodes CASSFLDGGTDTQYF.

The chain has TRBV4-1 and TRBJ2-6; 11 nucleotides agree with TRBD2. The CDR3 is 20 amino acids. Germline lookup yields CDR1 MGHRA and CDR2 YSYEKL. Trimming at V came to 0 bases and at J to 0 bases, leaving 7 bases not matched to a gene. The CDR3 spells CASSQDKTSGAISGANVLTF. The CDR3 nucleotides read TGCGCCAGCAGCCAAGATAAGACTAGCGGGGCGATCTCTGGGGCCAACGTCCTGACTTTC.

The rearrangement uses TRBV21-1 and TRBJ2-7; the D call TRBD1 from the table was never checked on the DNA. TRBV21-1 is labeled a pseudogene. CDR3 length: 16 amino acids. The CDR3 bases are TGTGCCAGCAGCAACCGGGACAGGGGGTTTACCTACGAGCAGTACTTC. It is translated as CASSNRDRGFTYEQYF.

A few counts support this clonotype. V gene TRBV6-1 combines with J gene TRBJ2-1; 8 bases align to TRBD1. J gave up 7 bases and V 3 bases, and 8 bases lay outside the gene matches. Looked up from germline, CDR1 is MNHNS and CDR2 is SASEGT. CDR3 length: 15 amino acids. The CDR3 loop reads CASSDPDRATNEQFF. The CDR3 region has the DNA TGTGCCAGCAGTGACCCGGACAGGGCGACGAATGAGCAGTTCTTC.